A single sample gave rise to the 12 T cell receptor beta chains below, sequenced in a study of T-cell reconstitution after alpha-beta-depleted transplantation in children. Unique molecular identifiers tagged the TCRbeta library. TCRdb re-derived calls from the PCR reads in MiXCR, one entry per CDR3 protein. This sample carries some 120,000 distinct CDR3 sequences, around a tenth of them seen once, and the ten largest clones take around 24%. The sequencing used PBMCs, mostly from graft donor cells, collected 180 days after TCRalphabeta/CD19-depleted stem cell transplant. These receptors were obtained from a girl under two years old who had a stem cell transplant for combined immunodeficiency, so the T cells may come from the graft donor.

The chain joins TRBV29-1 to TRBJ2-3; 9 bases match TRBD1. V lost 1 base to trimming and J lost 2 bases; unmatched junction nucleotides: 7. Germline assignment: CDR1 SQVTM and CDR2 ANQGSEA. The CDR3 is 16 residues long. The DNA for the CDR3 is TGCAGCGTTGAAGGCTCGGGACAGGGTACCACAGATACGCAGTATTTT. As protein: CSVEGSGQGTTDTQYF.

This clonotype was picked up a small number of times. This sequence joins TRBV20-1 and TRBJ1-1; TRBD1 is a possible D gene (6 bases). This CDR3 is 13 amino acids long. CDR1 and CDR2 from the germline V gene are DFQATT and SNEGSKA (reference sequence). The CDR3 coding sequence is TGCGGTACACAGGGCCCAATGAACACTGAAGCTTTCTTT. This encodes CGTQGPMNTEAFF.

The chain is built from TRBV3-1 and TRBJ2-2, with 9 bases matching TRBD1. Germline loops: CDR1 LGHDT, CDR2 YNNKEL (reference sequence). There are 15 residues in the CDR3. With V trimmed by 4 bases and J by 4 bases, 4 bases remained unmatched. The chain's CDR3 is CASSPGQGVTGELFF. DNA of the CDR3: TGTGCCAGCAGCCCGGGACAGGGCGTCACCGGGGAGCTGTTTTTT.

As DNA, the CDR3 is TGTGCCACCAGCAGAGAGGGAACTCGCACAGATACGCAGTATTTT. Its protein product is CATSREGTRTDTQYF. The chain is built from TRBV15 and TRBJ2-3; D uncertain. The CDR3 extends over 15 amino acids. V lost 0 bases and J lost 1, with 8 bases in between. Germline V gene data show CDR1 as LNHNV and CDR2 as YYDKDF (reference sequence).

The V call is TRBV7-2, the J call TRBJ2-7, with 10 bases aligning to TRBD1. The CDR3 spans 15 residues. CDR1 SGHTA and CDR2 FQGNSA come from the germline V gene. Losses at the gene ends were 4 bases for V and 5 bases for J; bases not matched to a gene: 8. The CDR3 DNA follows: TGTGCCAGCAGCTCCCGGGACAGGGGTGGAGACGAGCAGTACTTC. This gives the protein CASSSRDRGGDEQYF.

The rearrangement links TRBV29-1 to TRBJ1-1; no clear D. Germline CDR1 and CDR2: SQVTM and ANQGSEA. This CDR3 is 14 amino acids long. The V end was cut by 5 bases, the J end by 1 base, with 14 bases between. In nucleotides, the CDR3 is TGCAGCGTTCTCGGTCTTCGGAGGAACACTGAAGCTTTCTTT. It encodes CSVLGLRRNTEAFF.

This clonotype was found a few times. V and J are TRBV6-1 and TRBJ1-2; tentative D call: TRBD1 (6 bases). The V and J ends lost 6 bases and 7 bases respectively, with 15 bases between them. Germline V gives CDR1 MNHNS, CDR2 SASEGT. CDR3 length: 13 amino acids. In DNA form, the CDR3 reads TGTGCCAGCAGGCCCACAGGGTCTCGTGGCTACACCTTC. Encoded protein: CASRPTGSRGYTF.

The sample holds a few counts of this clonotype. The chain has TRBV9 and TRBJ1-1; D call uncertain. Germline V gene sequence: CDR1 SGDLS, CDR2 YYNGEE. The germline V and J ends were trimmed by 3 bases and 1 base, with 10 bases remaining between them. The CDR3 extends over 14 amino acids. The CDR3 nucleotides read TGTGCCAGCAGCGCCAATGCCGGGAACACTGAAGCTTTCTTT. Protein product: CASSANAGNTEAFF.

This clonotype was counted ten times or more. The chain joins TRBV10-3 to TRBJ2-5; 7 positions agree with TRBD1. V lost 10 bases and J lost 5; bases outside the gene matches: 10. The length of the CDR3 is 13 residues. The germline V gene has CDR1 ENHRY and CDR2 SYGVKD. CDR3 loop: CATNAGGQETQYF. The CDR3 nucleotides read TGTGCCACCAACGCAGGGGGTCAGGAGACCCAGTACTTC.

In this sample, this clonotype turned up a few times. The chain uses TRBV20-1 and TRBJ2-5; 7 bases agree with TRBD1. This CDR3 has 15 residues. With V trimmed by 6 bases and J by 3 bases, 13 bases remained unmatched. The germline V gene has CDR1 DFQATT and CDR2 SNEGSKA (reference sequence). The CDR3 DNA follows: TGCAGTGCGCAGCTACCCTCAGGGGGAGAAGAGACCCAGTACTTC. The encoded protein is CSAQLPSGGEETQYF.

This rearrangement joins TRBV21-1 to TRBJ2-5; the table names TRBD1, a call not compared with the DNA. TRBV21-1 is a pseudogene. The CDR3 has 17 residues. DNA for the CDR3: TGTGCCAGCAGCAAAGGGTGGGGTTCCCCCTGGGGAGAGACCCAGTACTTC. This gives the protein CASSKGWGSPWGETQYF.

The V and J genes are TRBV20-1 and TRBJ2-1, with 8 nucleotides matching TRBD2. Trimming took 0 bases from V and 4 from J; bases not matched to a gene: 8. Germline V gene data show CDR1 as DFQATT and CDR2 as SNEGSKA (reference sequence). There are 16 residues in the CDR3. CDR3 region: CSARDPGGARYNEQFF. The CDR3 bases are TGCAGTGCTAGAGATCCCGGGGGGGCGAGATACAATGAGCAGTTCTTC.